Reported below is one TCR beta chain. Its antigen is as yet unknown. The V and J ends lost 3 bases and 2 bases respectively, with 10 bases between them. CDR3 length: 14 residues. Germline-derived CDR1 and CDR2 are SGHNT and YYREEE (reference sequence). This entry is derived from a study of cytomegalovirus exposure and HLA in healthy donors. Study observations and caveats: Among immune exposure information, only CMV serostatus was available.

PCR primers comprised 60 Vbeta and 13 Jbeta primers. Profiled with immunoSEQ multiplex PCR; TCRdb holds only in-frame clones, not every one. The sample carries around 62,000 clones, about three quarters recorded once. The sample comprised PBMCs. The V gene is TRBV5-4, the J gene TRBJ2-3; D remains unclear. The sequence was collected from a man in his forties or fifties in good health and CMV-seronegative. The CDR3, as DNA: TGTGCCAGCAGCTCGACACCATACACAGATACGCAGTATTTT. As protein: CASSSTPYTDTQYF.